This is a list of T cell receptor beta chains from one sample in a study of blood T cell repertoires in COVID-19. The repertoire was sequenced with immunoSEQ multiplex PCR; TCRdb's copy has only in-frame clones and lacks some. The sample lists around 200,000 clones, about four fifths occurring once. Sequences were obtained from peripheral blood. All receptors derive from a man aged 45 to 65 with active or convalescent COVID-19. CDR3s include the opening cysteine and the closing phenylalanine or tryptophan. The D gene is left open where the match is weak. Not all rows give a size; the values are once, few, many and, for expanded clones, a class.

TRBV24-1	.	TRBD1	TRBJ2-2	CATSDTRQGASGELFF	TGTGCCACCAGTGATACGCGACAGGGGGCGTCCGGGGAGCTGTTTTTT
TRBV9	.	TRBD1	TRBJ2-1	CASSVARLGTGGWNEQFF	TGTGCCAGCAGCGTAGCTAGGTTAGGGACAGGGGGCTGGAATGAGCAGTTCTTC
TRBV6-1	.	.	TRBJ2-3	CASSDTSSYGDTQYF	TGTGCCAGCAGTGATACGTCTAGCTACGGAGATACGCAGTATTTT
TRBV7-2	once	.	TRBJ2-7	CASSFPGSYEQYF	TGTGCCAGCAGCTTCCCAGGTTCCTACGAGCAGTACTTC
TRBV4-1	once	.	TRBJ2-7	CASSQEYGSAYEQYF	TGCGCCAGCAGCCAAGAGTACGGGTCAGCCTACGAGCAGTACTTC
TRBV10-3	once	TRBD1	TRBJ2-1	CAISEAGTAGNEQFF	TGTGCCATCAGTGAGGCCGGGACAGCCGGCAATGAGCAGTTCTTC
TRBV3-1/TRBV3-2	.	TRBD1	TRBJ2-7	CASSQEDRGYEQYF	TGTGCCAGCAGCCAAGAAGACAGGGGGTACGAGCAGTACTTC
TRBV30	.	.	TRBJ1-1	CAWVGTEAFF	TGTGCCTGGGTCGGGACTGAAGCTTTCTTT
TRBV9	.	TRBD1	TRBJ1-2	CASSVGRGQGGGYTF	TGTGCCAGCAGCGTAGGCCGGGGACAGGGAGGAGGCTACACCTTC
TRBV4-2	once	TRBD2	TRBJ2-1	CASSQFPSGRPSSYNEQFF	TGTGCCAGCAGCCAATTCCCTAGCGGGAGGCCAAGCTCCTACAATGAGCAGTTCTTC
TRBV2	.	.	TRBJ2-7	CASSGLTSHYEQYF	TGTGCCAGCAGTGGACTAACATCTCACTACGAGCAGTACTTC
TRBV9	.	.	TRBJ1-6	CASSLSPGNSPLHF	TGTGCCAGCAGCCTGTCCCCGGGGAATTCACCCCTCCACTTT
TRBV7-2	few	TRBD1	TRBJ1-2	CASSLASGGEIYGYTF	TGTGCCAGCAGCTTAGCCTCAGGGGGCGAGATCTATGGCTACACCTTC
TRBV7-9	.	TRBD1	TRBJ2-5	CASSPRRQGEETQYF	TGTGCCAGCAGCCCCCGTAGACAGGGGGAAGAGACCCAGTACTTC
TRBV29-1	.	.	TRBJ2-7	CSVEDPDRYSYEQYF	TGCAGCGTTGAAGATCCTGACAGGTACTCCTACGAGCAGTACTTC
TRBV9	once	TRBD2	TRBJ2-3	CASSVALAGGTDTQYF	TGTGCCAGCAGCGTAGCGCTAGCGGGGGGCACAGATACGCAGTATTTT
TRBV9	.	TRBD2	TRBJ2-7	CASSVERGSYEQYF	TGTGCCAGCAGCGTAGAGCGGGGCTCCTACGAGCAGTACTTC
TRBV4-3	.	.	TRBJ1-6	CASSQGVNSPLHF	TGCGCCAGCAGCCAGGGAGTTAATTCACCCCTCCACTTT
TRBV6-5	.	TRBD2	TRBJ2-1	CASSYETSGSNEQFF	TGTGCCAGCAGTTACGAGACTAGCGGCTCCAATGAGCAGTTCTTC
TRBV4-3	.	.	TRBJ2-1	CASSQEIGRTGLNNEQFF	TGCGCCAGCAGCCAAGAAATCGGGAGGACAGGGCTGAACAATGAGCAGTTCTTC
TRBV10-3	.	TRBD1	TRBJ1-6	CAMAGGNNSPLHF	TGTGCCATGGCAGGGGGCAATAATTCACCCCTCCACTTT
TRBV6-5	.	TRBD1	TRBJ1-5	CASRDRGGQPQHF	TGTGCCTCCCGGGACAGGGGAGGTCAGCCCCAGCATTTT
TRBV30	.	.	TRBJ2-3	CAWSVIRTDTQYF	TGTGCCTGGAGTGTAATTCGTACAGATACGCAGTATTTT
TRBV5-6	.	.	TRBJ1-2	CASSPPPSGRGYGYTF	TGTGCCAGCAGCCCCCCGCCGAGCGGGAGGGGCTATGGCTACACCTTC
TRBV7-9	.	.	TRBJ1-2	CASSWQQGDGYTF	TGTGCCAGCAGCTGGCAGCAGGGCGATGGCTACACCTTC
TRBV27	.	TRBD2	TRBJ2-7	CASSLSAGGGSPYEQYF	TGTGCCAGCAGTTTATCGGCGGGGGGCGGCTCCCCGTACGAGCAGTACTTC
TRBV19	.	.	TRBJ2-1	CASSIGGVNEQFF	TGTGCCAGTAGTATAGGGGGGGTCAATGAGCAGTTCTTC
TRBV6-5	once	.	TRBJ1-4	CASRSQGWGEKLFF	TGTGCCAGCAGGTCTCAGGGGTGGGGTGAAAAACTGTTTTTT
TRBV4-2	.	.	TRBJ1-1	CASSPQSGNTEAFF	TGTGCCAGCAGCCCCCAGTCTGGGAACACTGAAGCTTTCTTT
TRBV4-1	.	.	TRBJ1-1	CASSRLMTGNTEAFF	TGCGCCAGCAGCCGCCTTATGACAGGGAACACTGAAGCTTTCTTT
TRBV6-5	few	.	TRBJ1-1	CASSFAGLSRAFF	TGTGCCAGCAGTTTTGCAGGGCTTTCAAGGGCTTTCTTT
TRBV3-1/TRBV3-2	.	.	TRBJ1-2	CASSQAQGGYGYTF	TGTGCCAGCAGCCAAGCACAGGGCGGCTATGGCTACACCTTC
TRBV11-3	.	TRBD1	TRBJ1-2	CASSFQGAVYGYTF	TGTGCCAGCAGCTTTCAGGGGGCAGTCTATGGCTACACCTTC
TRBV11-2	.	.	TRBJ1-4	CASSLNEKLFF	TGTGCCAGCAGCCTTAATGAAAAACTGTTTTTT
TRBV10-3	.	.	TRBJ1-6	CAISEDSRGGSPLHF	TGTGCCATCAGTGAGGATAGTAGGGGGGGTTCACCCCTCCACTTT
TRBV5-4	.	TRBD1	TRBJ1-2	CASSLPGTGTLNYGYTF	TGTGCCAGCAGCTTACCCGGGACAGGGACCTTGAACTATGGCTACACCTTC
TRBV19	.	.	TRBJ1-2	CASSTQGVEGYGYTF	TGTGCCAGTAGTACGCAGGGAGTGGAGGGGTATGGCTACACCTTC
TRBV5-5	.	TRBD2	TRBJ2-7	CASSLIAGSDSYEQYF	TGTGCCAGCAGCCTCATAGCGGGGTCGGACTCCTACGAGCAGTACTTC
TRBV6-5	.	TRBD2	TRBJ2-1	CASRGGLGLDDEQFF	TGTGCCAGCAGAGGGGGACTAGGACTCGATGATGAGCAGTTCTTC
TRBV19	.	TRBD1	TRBJ2-7	CASSIGGTGPYEQYF	TGTGCCAGTAGTATAGGAGGGACAGGCCCTTACGAGCAGTACTTC
TRBV19	.	.	TRBJ2-1	CASKWTLSSYNEQFF	TGTGCCAGTAAGTGGACACTCAGCTCCTACAATGAGCAGTTCTTC
TRBV5-1	.	TRBD1	TRBJ1-2	CASSLGTGGNYGYTF	TGCGCCAGCAGCTTGGGGACAGGGGGTAACTATGGCTACACCTTC
TRBV5-4	.	.	TRBJ2-7	CASSLDRNYEQYF	TGTGCCAGCAGCTTGGACAGAAACTACGAGCAGTACTTC
TRBV11-3	.	TRBD2	TRBJ2-3	CASSSRSGGLADTQYF	TGTGCCAGCAGCTCCCGTAGCGGGGGGTTGGCAGATACGCAGTATTTT
TRBV9	once	.	TRBJ2-3	CASSVGQDTDTQYF	TGTGCCAGCAGCGTAGGGCAGGACACAGATACGCAGTATTTT
TRBV19	.	.	TRBJ1-1	CASSIRVRTEAFF	TGTGCCAGTAGTATACGGGTGCGAACTGAAGCTTTCTTT
TRBV6-5	.	.	TRBJ2-1	CASSRSGLSYNEQFF	TGTGCCAGCAGTCGTTCTGGGCTCAGCTACAATGAGCAGTTCTTC
TRBV2	.	.	TRBJ1-4	CASKGRRTANEKLFF	TGTGCCAGCAAAGGCAGAAGGACAGCTAATGAAAAACTGTTTTTT
TRBV4-1	once	TRBD2	TRBJ2-5	CASSQDVLAGGPETQYF	TGCGCCAGCAGCCAAGATGTCCTAGCGGGGGGGCCGGAGACCCAGTACTTC
TRBV7-2	few	.	TRBJ2-3	CASSFQIKRAGDTQYF	TGTGCCAGCAGCTTTCAAATTAAGCGGGCAGGGGATACGCAGTATTTT
TRBV27	.	.	TRBJ2-3	CASSPPSSLSQYF	TGTGCCAGCAGTCCCCCCTCGTCTCTTTCGCAGTATTTT
TRBV9	.	TRBD1	TRBJ2-5	CASSVRTGGEETQYF	TGTGCCAGCAGCGTTAGGACAGGGGGCGAAGAGACCCAGTACTTC
TRBV18	.	.	TRBJ1-2	CASSPGAGDGYTF	TGTGCCAGCTCACCCGGGGCAGGGGATGGCTACACCTTC
TRBV9	.	TRBD1	TRBJ1-1	CASSPQGQGAAEAFF	TGTGCCAGCAGCCCCCAGGGACAGGGGGCCGCTGAAGCTTTCTTT
TRBV11-2	once	TRBD2	TRBJ2-3	CASSLASGFTDTQYF	TGTGCCAGCAGCTTAGCTAGCGGATTCACAGATACGCAGTATTTT
TRBV2	once	.	TRBJ2-5	CASSPDTHQETQYF	TGTGCCAGCAGCCCGGACACCCACCAAGAGACCCAGTACTTC
TRBV11-2	.	TRBD2	TRBJ2-3	CASSLPKTSGSSTDTQYF	TGTGCCAGCAGCTTACCCAAGACTAGCGGGTCTAGCACAGATACGCAGTATTTT
TRBV10-3	.	.	TRBJ2-7	CAISDIAGAYEQYF	TGTGCCATCAGTGATATAGCAGGGGCCTACGAGCAGTACTTC
TRBV5-1	.	.	TRBJ2-2	CASSQGSAGELFF	TGCGCCAGCAGCCAGGGTTCGGCCGGGGAGCTGTTTTTT